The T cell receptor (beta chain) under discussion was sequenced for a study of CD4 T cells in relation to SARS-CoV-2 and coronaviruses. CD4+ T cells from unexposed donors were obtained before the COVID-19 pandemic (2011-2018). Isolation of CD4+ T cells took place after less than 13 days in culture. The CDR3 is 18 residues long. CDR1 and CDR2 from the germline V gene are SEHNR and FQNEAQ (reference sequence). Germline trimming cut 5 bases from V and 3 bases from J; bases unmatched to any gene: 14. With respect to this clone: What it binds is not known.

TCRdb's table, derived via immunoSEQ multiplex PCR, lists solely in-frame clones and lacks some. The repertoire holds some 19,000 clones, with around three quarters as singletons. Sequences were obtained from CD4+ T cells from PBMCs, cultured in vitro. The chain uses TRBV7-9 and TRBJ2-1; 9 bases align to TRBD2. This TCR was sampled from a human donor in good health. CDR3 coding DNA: TGTGCCAGCAGCCCCCGTTTAGGCGGGAGGGCGGGCTACAATGAGCAGTTCTTC. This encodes CASSPRLGGRAGYNEQFF.